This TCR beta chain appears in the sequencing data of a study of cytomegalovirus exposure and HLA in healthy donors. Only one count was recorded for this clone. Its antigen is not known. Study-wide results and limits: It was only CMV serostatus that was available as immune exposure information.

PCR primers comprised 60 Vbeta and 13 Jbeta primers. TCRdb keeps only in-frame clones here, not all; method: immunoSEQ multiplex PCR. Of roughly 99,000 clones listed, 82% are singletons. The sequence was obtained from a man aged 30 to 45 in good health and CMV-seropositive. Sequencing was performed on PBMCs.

In DNA form, the CDR3 reads TGTGCCAGCAGTCCACGGACAGGGCTGTACGAGCAGTACTTC. Translating it yields CASSPRTGLYEQYF. The chain employs TRBV27 and TRBJ2-7; 8 bases are shared with TRBD1. Germline V lookup: CDR1 MNHEY, CDR2 SMNVEV (reference sequence). This CDR3 contains 14 residues. The junction had 7 bases not matched to a gene; V was cut back by 5 bases and J by 4 bases.